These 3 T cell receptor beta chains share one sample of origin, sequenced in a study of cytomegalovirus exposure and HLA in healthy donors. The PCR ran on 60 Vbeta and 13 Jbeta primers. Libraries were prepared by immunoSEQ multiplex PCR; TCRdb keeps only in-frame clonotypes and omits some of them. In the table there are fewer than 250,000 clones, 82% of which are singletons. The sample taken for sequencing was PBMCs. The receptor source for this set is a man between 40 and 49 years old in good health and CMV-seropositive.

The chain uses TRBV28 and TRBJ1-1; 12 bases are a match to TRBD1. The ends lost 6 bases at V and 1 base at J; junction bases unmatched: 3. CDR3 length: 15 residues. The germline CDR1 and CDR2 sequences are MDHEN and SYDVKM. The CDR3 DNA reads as TGTGCCAGCAGGGGACAGGGGGCTTCGAACACTGAAGCTTTCTTT. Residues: CASRGQGASNTEAFF.

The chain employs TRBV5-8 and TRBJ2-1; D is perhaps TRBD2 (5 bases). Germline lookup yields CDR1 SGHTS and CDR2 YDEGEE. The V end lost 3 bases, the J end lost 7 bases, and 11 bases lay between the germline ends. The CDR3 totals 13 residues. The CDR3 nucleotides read TGTGCCAGCAGCTCCAGCGGTTGGAATGAGCAGTTCTTC. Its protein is CASSSSGWNEQFF.

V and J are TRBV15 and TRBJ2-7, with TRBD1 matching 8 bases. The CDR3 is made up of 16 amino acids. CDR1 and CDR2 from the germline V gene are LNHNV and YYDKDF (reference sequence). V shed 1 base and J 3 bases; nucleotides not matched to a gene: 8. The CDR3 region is CATSRVPGQVNYEQYF. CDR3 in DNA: TGTGCCACCAGCAGAGTGCCGGGACAGGTTAACTACGAGCAGTACTTC.